The present TCR beta chain was sequenced within a study of human T cells and chemical hapten exposure. Study information: A mostly female patient group had alopecia areata, totalis or universalis. Minor volume differences among pooled libraries chiefly drove per-sample TCR yield variation.

Time point denoted: patch test 1, 2 weeks after DPC sensitization. The sample's treatment: therapeutic diphenylcyclopropenone sensitization with weekly scalp DPC. Each cDNA molecule in the library carried unique molecular identifiers. TCRdb re-derived calls from the RACE reads in MiXCR, one entry per CDR3 protein. Of around 120,000 distinct CDR3 sequences in the sample, about 12% were seen once. The germline gives CDR1 SEHNR, CDR2 FQNEAQ (reference sequence). V lost 0 bases and J lost 1, with 6 bases in between. The length of the CDR3 is 14 residues. Study results and caveats: Patch test score rose with PT1 expanded TCRs, significant at 8, 16, 32, not 4.

This clonotype has more than one count but fewer than ten. Its antigen is not identified. The source was whole blood, collected in connection with sensitization to the hapten diphenylcyclopropenone (DPC). The receptor was isolated from a woman in her 50s with alopecia areata. Some clones in this sample may be carry-over from other donors' samples. The chain has TRBV7-9 and TRBJ2-5; no clear D. As DNA, the CDR3 is TGTGCCAGCAGCTTAGCCTACGGCCAAGAGACCCAGTACTTC. Its protein is CASSLAYGQETQYF.